This entry is about one TCR beta chain. Its target is unknown. This sample stems from a study of blood T cells in healthy people across ages. Study observations and caveats: Lack of knowledge of donor CMV status possibly confounded expanded clonotype changes.

It was with a sample-barcoded 5' primer and a J-beta primer mix that a second PCR of roughly 6 to 11 cycles was run. Every cDNA molecule bore a tag from a template-switch adaptor containing 12 random nucleotides. Using its own MiXCR run on the 5' RACE reads, TCRdb lists one record per CDR3 protein. The sample lists fewer than 2 million distinct CDR3 sequences, more than 35% occurring once. This sequence originates from a human donor in good health. Sequenced input: blood.

The CDR3 here is CAWSRTGGYEQYF. The CDR3 DNA follows: TGTGCCTGGAGCCGGACAGGGGGGTACGAGCAGTACTTC. The chain has TRBV30 and TRBJ2-7, with 10 bases aligning to TRBD1. Unmatched junction bases numbered 3, after V lost 3 bases and J lost 4 bases. Germline CDR1 is GTSNPN and CDR2 is SVGIG (reference sequence). CDR3 length equals 13 residues.